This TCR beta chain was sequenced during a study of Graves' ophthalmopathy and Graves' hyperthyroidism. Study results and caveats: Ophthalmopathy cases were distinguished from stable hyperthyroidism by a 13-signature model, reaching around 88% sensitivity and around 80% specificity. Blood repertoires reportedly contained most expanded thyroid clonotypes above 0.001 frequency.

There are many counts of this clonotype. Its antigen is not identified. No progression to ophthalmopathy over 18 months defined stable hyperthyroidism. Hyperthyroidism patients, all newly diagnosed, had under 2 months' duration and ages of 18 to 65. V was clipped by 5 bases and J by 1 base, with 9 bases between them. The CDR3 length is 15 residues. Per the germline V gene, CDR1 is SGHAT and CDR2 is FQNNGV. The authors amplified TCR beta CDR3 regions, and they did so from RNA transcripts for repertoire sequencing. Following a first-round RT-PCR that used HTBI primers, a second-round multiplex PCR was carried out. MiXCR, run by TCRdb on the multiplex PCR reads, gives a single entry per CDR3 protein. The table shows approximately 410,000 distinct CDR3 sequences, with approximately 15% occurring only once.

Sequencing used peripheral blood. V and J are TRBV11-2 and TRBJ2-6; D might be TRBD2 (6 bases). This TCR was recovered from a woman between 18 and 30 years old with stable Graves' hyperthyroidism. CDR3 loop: CASSHGGSGANVLTF. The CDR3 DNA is TGTGCCAGCAGCCACGGAGGGTCTGGGGCCAACGTCCTGACTTTC. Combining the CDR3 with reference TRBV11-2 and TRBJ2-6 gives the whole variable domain EAGVAQSPRYKIIEKRQSVAFWCNPISGHATLYWYQQILGQGPKLLIQFQNNGVVDDSQLPKDRFSAERLKGVDSTLKIQPAKLEDSAVYLCASSHGGSGANVLTFGAGSRLTVL.